The 18 T cell receptor beta chains presented below share a single source sample, sequenced in a study of blood T cell repertoires in COVID-19. Profiling relied on immunoSEQ multiplex PCR, and the TCRdb table lists in-frame clones only, not all of them. Altogether 130,000 to 150,000 clones are present, 88% being singletons, with the ten largest covering roughly 2%. The sequencing sample was made of peripheral blood. These receptors all come from a human donor in a cohort sampled during active COVID-19.

The chain carries TRBV11-2 and TRBJ2-7; the match to TRBD1 covers 7 bases. Losses at the gene ends were 7 bases for V and 6 bases for J; bases not matched to a gene: 12. From germline, CDR1 is SGHAT and CDR2 FQNNGV. The CDR3 totals 14 residues. CDR3 sequence reads: CASNPRGTVFEQYF. CDR3 in DNA: TGTGCCAGCAACCCGAGGGGGACAGTATTCGAGCAGTACTTC.

The genes are TRBV7-3 and TRBJ2-2, with 9 bases identical to TRBD1. Unmatched junction bases numbered 9, after V lost 5 bases and J lost 5 bases. Germline V gene sequence: CDR1 SGHTA, CDR2 FQGTGA. CDR3 length equals 16 residues. The CDR3 sequence is CASSPQTGGWTGELFF. The DNA for the CDR3 is TGTGCCAGCAGCCCACAAACAGGGGGCTGGACCGGGGAGCTGTTTTTT.

The chain carries TRBV6-2 or TRBV6-3 and TRBJ2-7, with no clear D. The CDR3 is 11 residues long. Trimming took 5 bases from V and 9 from J, leaving 11 bases between them. Germline-derived CDR1 and CDR2 are MNHEY and SVGEGT. For the CDR3, the DNA is TGTGCCAGCAGTCCCAGGCGCGTGCAGTACTTC. Protein sequence: CASSPRRVQYF.

V gene TRBV4-1 combines with J gene TRBJ1-1, with 7 nucleotides matching TRBD1. The V gene end was trimmed by 4 bases and the J gene end by 0 bases; junction bases not matched to a gene: 5. The germline CDR1 and CDR2 sequences are MGHRA and YSYEKL. The length of the CDR3 is 15 residues. The CDR3 spells CASSLPGQLNTEAFF. CDR3 sequence (DNA): TGCGCCAGCAGCCTCCCGGGACAGTTGAACACTGAAGCTTTCTTT.

CDR3 residues: CASSYGGNQPQHF. CDR3 in DNA: TGTGCCAGCAGTTATGGAGGGAATCAGCCCCAGCATTTT. The chain joins TRBV6-2 or TRBV6-3 to TRBJ1-5; D gene uncertain. Germline CDR1 is MNHEY and CDR2 is SVGEGT. Trimming removed 3 bases at V and 4 bases at J, with 7 bases between. The CDR3 is 13 amino acids.

The chain joins TRBV4-3 to TRBJ1-2; D is undetermined. Trimming cost V 0 bases and J 8 bases, with 13 bases left between them. CDR1 and CDR2 from the germline V gene are LGHNA and YSLEER. The CDR3 has 14 amino acids. The CDR3 is CASSQDPRWEGYTF. The DNA of the CDR3 is TGCGCCAGCAGCCAAGATCCGAGGTGGGAGGGCTACACCTTC.

This clone turned up a few times. This rearrangement joins TRBV19 to TRBJ1-5; no reliable D call. The CDR3 loop spans 13 amino acids. Deletions cut 5 bases from V and 4 bases from J, with 9 bases between. Per the germline V gene, CDR1 is LNHDA and CDR2 is SQIVND (reference sequence). For the CDR3, the DNA is TGTGCCAGTAGTCCGGGTCTAAATCAGCCCCAGCATTTT. Translated: CASSPGLNQPQHF.

The V and J genes are TRBV11-1 and TRBJ1-1; TRBD1 matches at 9 bases. CDR3 length: 14 residues. Germline V lookup: CDR1 SGHAT, CDR2 FQDESV (reference sequence). Trimming at V came to 5 bases and at J to 1 base, leaving 2 bases not matched to a gene. This CDR3 is CASSDRGANTEAFF. The CDR3 DNA sequence: TGTGCCAGCAGCGACAGGGGGGCGAACACTGAAGCTTTCTTT.

The chain recombines TRBV13 with TRBJ2-4; 12 nucleotides line up with TRBD2. CDR3 length: 15 amino acids. Germline CDR1 reads PRHDT; CDR2 reads FYEKMQ (reference sequence). V lost 5 bases, J lost 6 bases, and 5 bases stayed unmatched. The CDR3 is CASSEELAGGNIQYF. DNA for the CDR3: TGTGCCAGCAGCGAGGAACTAGCGGGGGGAAACATTCAGTACTTC.

This clone turned up a few times. The chain carries TRBV3-1 (or the pseudogene TRBV3-2) and TRBJ2-5; D call uncertain. Germline values: CDR1 LGHDT, CDR2 YNNKEL (reference sequence). The CDR3 has 13 amino acids. V shed 1 base and J shed 3 bases, with 6 bases lying between them. The CDR3 DNA follows: TGTGCCAGCAGCCAAGTATATAAAGAGACCCAGTACTTC. Its translation is CASSQVYKETQYF.

This chain links TRBV4-3 with TRBJ2-1; TRBD2 might be the D (5 bases). The V gene's germline CDR1 is LGHNA and CDR2 YSLEER. V lost 0 bases and J lost 0, with 9 bases in between. CDR3 length: 16 amino acids. CDR3 loop: CASSQEGLASYNEQFF. CDR3 nucleotide sequence: TGCGCCAGCAGCCAAGAAGGCCTAGCCTCCTACAATGAGCAGTTCTTC.

The chain couples TRBV6-4 to TRBJ1-5; 12 bases agree with TRBD1. J was trimmed by 5 bases and V by 6 bases; bases with no gene match: 5. The V gene's germline CDR1 is MRHNA and CDR2 SNTAGT. The CDR3 runs to 15 residues. The CDR3 sequence is CASSDGTGGDQPQHF. CDR3 DNA sequence: TGTGCCAGCAGCGATGGGACAGGGGGCGATCAGCCCCAGCATTTT.

This clone was recorded a few times. The J gene is TRBJ1-3, the V gene TRBV3-1 (or the pseudogene TRBV3-2); 7 positions match TRBD1. V gave up 4 bases and J gave up 4 bases; unmatched junction bases: 7. This CDR3 comprises 15 residues. Germline-derived CDR1 and CDR2 are LGHDT and YNNKEL (reference sequence). For the CDR3, the DNA is TGTGCCAGCAGCCTCAGACAGGGTACAGGAAACACCATATATTTT. This encodes CASSLRQGTGNTIYF.

The J gene is TRBJ2-1, the V gene TRBV28; 7 positions match TRBD2. This CDR3 comprises 15 residues. Germline trimming cut 4 bases from V and 12 bases from J; bases unmatched to any gene: 15. The V gene's germline CDR1 is MDHEN and CDR2 SYDVKM. CDR3 nucleotide sequence: TGTGCCAGCAGTTCTATGGACTTTCTGGCTAGCGGGCAGTTCTTC. Translation gives CASSSMDFLASGQFF. The entire variable domain, with the rest obtained from reference TRBV28 and TRBJ2-1, is as follows: DVKVTQSSRYLVKRTGEKVFLECVQDMDHENMFWYRQDPGLGLRLIYFSYDVKMKEKGDIPEGYSVSREKKERFSLILESASTNQTSMYLCASSSMDFLASGQFFGPGTRLTVL.

Remarks on this clone: At one boundary the junction diverges from the germline segment, which might be a read error. V is TRBV5-1 and J is TRBJ2-2, with 7 positions matching TRBD1. CDR1 SGHRS and CDR2 YFSETQ come from the germline V gene. The CDR3 totals 16 residues. The CDR3 DNA sequence: TGCGCCAGCAGTTTGGGCCTGCCAGGGGGCACCGGGGAGCTGTTTTTT. It yields the protein CASSLGLPGGTGELFF.

The chain joins TRBV18 to TRBJ1-3, with 7 bases lining up with TRBD1. Unmatched junction bases numbered 8, after V lost 3 bases and J lost 3 bases. CDR1 KGHSH and CDR2 LQKENI come from the germline V gene. The CDR3 has 16 residues. CDR3 DNA: TGTGCCAGCTCACCGTCTCGGGACAGACTTGGAAACACCATATATTTT. Translated: CASSPSRDRLGNTIYF. Filled out from reference TRBV18 and TRBJ1-3, the complete variable domain reads NAGVMQNPRHLVRRRGQEARLRCSPMKGHSHVYWYRQLPEEGLKFMVYLQKENIIDESGMPKERFSAEFPKEGPSILRIQQVVRGDSAAYFCASSPSRDRLGNTIYFGEGSWLTVV.

The gene calls are TRBV5-1 and TRBJ1-2; 12 nucleotides align to TRBD1. The CDR3 length is 17 residues. Germline V CDR1 and CDR2: SGHRS, YFSETQ. V was pared by 3 bases and J by 5 bases, with 11 bases of the junction left unmatched. CDR3 DNA sequence: TGCGCCAGCAGCTCGAGTGGGACAGGGGGCGATGGGTATGGCTACACCTTC. The encoded protein is CASSSSGTGGDGYGYTF.

The chain is built from TRBV7-6 and TRBJ2-3; 8 positions match TRBD1. Germline V gene sequence: CDR1 SGHVS, CDR2 FNYEAQ. This CDR3 has 16 amino acids. The V gene end was trimmed by 5 bases and the J gene end by 0 bases; junction bases not matched to a gene: 7. The CDR3 DNA sequence: TGTGCCAGCAGCCAAAGACAGGGGACGAGCACAGATACGCAGTATTTT. Protein: CASSQRQGTSTDTQYF.